The 27 T cell receptor beta chains given below trace back to one sample, sequenced in a study of graft-versus-host responses after intestinal transplantation. No antigen is known for these receptors. This table comes from immunoSEQ multiplex PCR, and its TCRdb copy is limited to in-frame clones, with some not included. The data show 85,000 to 100,000 clones, around 90% seen once. The source was unstimulated CD4+ T cells sorted from spleen or lymph node cells, collected before intestinal transplant. Source of these receptors: a human donor who received an intestinal transplant.

The chain has TRBV18 and TRBJ1-1; D not certain. V shed 1 base and J shed 1 base, with 16 bases lying between them. CDR3 length equals 17 residues. Per the germline V gene, CDR1 is KGHSH and CDR2 is LQKENI. CDR3 sequence reads: CASSPRSADLRNTEAFF. The CDR3 nucleotides are TGTGCCAGCTCACCACGGTCCGCGGATCTGCGGAACACTGAAGCTTTCTTT.

This clone has a single count. The chain is built from TRBV5-6 and TRBJ2-7; 8 positions agree with TRBD1. V dropped 0 bases and J dropped 4; count of bases not matched to a gene: 3. The CDR3 spans 14 residues. CDR1 and CDR2 (germline): SGHDT, YYEEEE. The DNA for the CDR3 is TGTGCCAGCAGCTTGGGGACAGGGTTTTACGAGCAGTACTTC. This translates into CASSLGTGFYEQYF.

The V gene is TRBV30, the J gene TRBJ2-5; TRBD2 agrees at 14 bases. With V trimmed by 0 bases and J by 4 bases, 1 base remained unmatched. In germline, CDR1 is GTSNPN, CDR2 SVGIG (reference sequence). The CDR3 runs 15 residues. The CDR3: CAWSVGLAGGETQYF. The CDR3 bases are TGTGCCTGGAGTGTAGGACTAGCGGGAGGAGAGACCCAGTACTTC.

The chain carries TRBV7-9 and TRBJ1-5; 10 nucleotides agree with TRBD1. The CDR3 contains 15 residues. With V trimmed by 5 bases and J by 4 bases, 5 bases remained unmatched. The germline gives CDR1 SEHNR, CDR2 FQNEAQ (reference sequence). In DNA form, the CDR3 reads TGTGCCAGCAGCGAGGGACAGGGGTGGAATCAGCCCCAGCATTTT. Amino acids: CASSEGQGWNQPQHF.

This clone was found a few times. The chain joins TRBV6-6 to TRBJ2-7, with TRBD1 matching 9 bases. The V and J ends lost 5 bases and 2 bases, in that order; junction bases with no gene match: 10. Germline-derived CDR1 and CDR2 are MNHNY and SVGAGI (reference sequence). CDR3 length: 16 amino acids. The CDR3 is CASSRDRDMSTYEQYF. For the CDR3, the DNA is TGTGCCAGCAGTCGGGACAGGGATATGAGTACCTACGAGCAGTACTTC.

This chain joins TRBV30 and TRBJ1-1; tentative D call: TRBD1 (6 bases). The CDR3 has 12 residues. Germline CDR1 reads GTSNPN; CDR2 reads SVGIG (reference sequence). V lost 8 bases and J lost 5, with 15 bases in between. DNA of the CDR3: TGTGCCCTAAAGGGGGTGTTTACTGAAGCTTTCTTT. The encoded protein is CALKGVFTEAFF.

This CDR3 is CASRNRDRVDSPLHF. The CDR3 region has the DNA TGTGCCAGCAGAAATAGGGACAGGGTTGATTCACCCCTCCACTTT. The gene calls are TRBV5-4 and TRBJ1-6; 9 bases align to TRBD1. This CDR3 region has 15 residues. The germline gives CDR1 SGHNT, CDR2 YYREEE (reference sequence). Germline trimming cut 5 bases from V and 8 bases from J; bases unmatched to any gene: 8.

This clone was seen once. The chain links TRBV5-1 to TRBJ1-1, with D perhaps matching TRBD1 (5 bases). The CDR3 runs to 15 residues. Trimming took off 0 bases at V and 4 bases at J, with 13 bases between the two ends. Germline V gene data show CDR1 as SGHRS and CDR2 as YFSETQ. CDR3 sequence (DNA): TGCGCCAGCAGCTTGGTATGGGGGGGACGCACTGAAGCTTTCTTT. This encodes CASSLVWGGRTEAFF. The full variable domain, in which reference TRBV5-1 and TRBJ1-1 provide the parts outside the CDR3, is KAGVTQTPRYLIKTRGQQVTLSCSPISGHRSVSWYQQTPGQGLQFLFEYFSETQRNKGNFPGRFSGRQFSNSRSEMNVSTLELGDSALYLCASSLVWGGRTEAFFGQGTRLTVV.

V is TRBV11-2 and J is TRBJ2-2, with TRBD1 matching 10 bases. V was pared by 5 bases and J by 7 bases, with 4 bases of the junction left unmatched. Germline V lookup: CDR1 SGHAT, CDR2 FQNNGV. The CDR3 totals 14 residues. The CDR3 region is CASSEDRGGGELFF. The CDR3 DNA sequence: TGTGCCAGCAGCGAGGACAGGGGGGGCGGGGAGCTGTTTTTT.

The chain uses TRBV6-5 and TRBJ2-5; tentative D call: TRBD2 (5 bases). The CDR3 runs to 13 residues. Trimming stripped 5 bases from V and 7 bases from J, with 14 bases between. In germline, CDR1 is MNHEY, CDR2 SVGAGI. The CDR3 here is CASSDPVSGTQYF. In DNA form, the CDR3 reads TGTGCCAGCAGTGACCCAGTAAGCGGGACCCAGTACTTC.

The chain links TRBV30 to TRBJ1-6; maybe TRBD1 (6 bases). The CDR3 has 13 amino acids. Trimming left V 2 bases short and J 8 bases short, with 10 bases between. The germline V gene encodes CDR1 GTSNPN and CDR2 SVGIG (reference sequence). For the CDR3, the DNA is TGTGCCTGGAGTCGGGGGGCTTATTCACCCCTCCACTTT. It translates to CAWSRGAYSPLHF.

CDR3 nucleotide sequence: TGCGCCAGCAGTGAAACGCAGGAGGGGGCAAATCAGCCCCAGCATTTT. Protein product: CASSETQEGANQPQHF. The V call is TRBV23-1, the J call TRBJ1-5, with 7 positions matching TRBD1. TRBV23-1 is designated an ORF whose function remains uncertain. The V and J ends lost 5 bases and 4 bases, in that order; junction bases with no gene match: 11. This CDR3 contains 16 residues.

The chain recombines TRBV28 with TRBJ2-1; D perhaps matches TRBD2 (5 bases). V lost 6 bases and J lost 7, with 19 bases in between. This CDR3 contains 15 residues. Germline CDR1 is MDHEN and CDR2 is SYDVKM. CDR3 amino acids: CASSRLGLSENEQFF. Written as DNA, the CDR3 is TGTGCCAGCAGCCGTCTCGGACTGAGCGAGAATGAGCAGTTCTTC.

The chain employs TRBV30 and TRBJ2-1; D call uncertain. Germline V gene data show CDR1 as GTSNPN and CDR2 as SVGIG (reference sequence). The CDR3 spans 11 residues. Trimming removed 0 bases from V and 10 bases from J, with 7 bases in between. The CDR3, as DNA: TGTGCCTGGAGTGTAACGAGGGAGCAGTTCTTC. The encoded protein is CAWSVTREQFF.

V usage is TRBV5-1 and J usage is TRBJ2-5; TRBD1 agrees at 10 bases. The germline CDR1 and CDR2 sequences are SGHRS and YFSETQ. Germline trimming cut 1 base from V and 5 bases from J; bases unmatched to any gene: 5. The CDR3 is 15 amino acids. This chain's CDR3 is CASSLRQGAAETQYF. CDR3 sequence (DNA): TGCGCCAGCAGCTTGCGACAGGGGGCTGCGGAGACCCAGTACTTC. Drawing the rest from reference TRBV5-1 and TRBJ2-5, the complete variable domain is KAGVTQTPRYLIKTRGQQVTLSCSPISGHRSVSWYQQTPGQGLQFLFEYFSETQRNKGNFPGRFSGRQFSNSRSEMNVSTLELGDSALYLCASSLRQGAAETQYFGPGTRLLVL.

The V gene is TRBV6-5, the J gene TRBJ1-2; 8 nucleotides line up with TRBD1. Germline CDR1 reads MNHEY; CDR2 reads SVGAGI. The CDR3 loop spans 15 amino acids. V lost 5 bases, J lost 3 bases, and 8 bases stayed unmatched. CDR3 protein: CASSAPDRADYGYTF. CDR3 DNA sequence: TGTGCCAGCAGTGCCCCGGACAGGGCGGACTATGGCTACACCTTC.

This chain links TRBV5-1 with TRBJ2-7; 12 bases are shared with TRBD2. Germline loops: CDR1 SGHRS, CDR2 YFSETQ. The CDR3 length is 18 residues. The V segment lost 4 bases and the J segment 0 bases; nucleotides outside the gene matches: 11. Written as DNA, the CDR3 is TGCGCCAGCAGCCTAAACCCAAGGACTAGCGGGGCCTCCTACGAGCAGTACTTC. Protein: CASSLNPRTSGASYEQYF.

The rearrangement joins TRBV5-4 to TRBJ2-3, with 8 nucleotides matching TRBD2. The trim removed 4 bases at V and 6 bases at J, leaving 10 bases unmatched. The CDR3 covers 15 residues. The germline gives CDR1 SGHNT, CDR2 YYREEE (reference sequence). CDR3 in amino acids: CASSTGTRGSDTQYF. CDR3 bases: TGTGCCAGCAGCACCGGGACTAGAGGGTCGGATACGCAGTATTTT.

This chain links TRBV30 with TRBJ2-1; 8 bases align to TRBD1. CDR1 and CDR2 from the germline V gene are GTSNPN and SVGIG (reference sequence). The CDR3 loop spans 14 amino acids. The ends lost 4 bases at V and 3 bases at J; junction bases unmatched: 5. CDR3 sequence (DNA): TGTGCCTGGATACGGGACAGGATCTACAATGAGCAGTTCTTC. Translation gives CAWIRDRIYNEQFF.

This clone was counted a single time. This sequence joins TRBV28 and TRBJ1-1, with 9 bases fitting TRBD1. The CDR3 runs to 18 residues. V shed 4 bases, J shed 8 bases, and the junction held 20 bases outside the gene matches. Germline V gene lookup returns CDR1 MDHEN and CDR2 SYDVKM. CDR3 bases: TGTGCCAGCAGTTCCCCGGACAGGGGACTAGGTAAAAAATCCGAAGCTTTCTTT. Translated, it gives CASSSPDRGLGKKSEAFF. Together with reference TRBV28 and TRBJ1-1, the CDR3 gives the full variable domain: DVKVTQSSRYLVKRTGEKVFLECVQDMDHENMFWYRQDPGLGLRLIYFSYDVKMKEKGDIPEGYSVSREKKERFSLILESASTNQTSMYLCASSSPDRGLGKKSEAFFGQGTRLTVV.

V gene TRBV11-2 combines with J gene TRBJ1-5; D gene uncertain. The CDR3 is made up of 14 amino acids. Deletions cut 5 bases from V and 6 bases from J, with 14 bases between. Germline V gene data show CDR1 as SGHAT and CDR2 as FQNNGV. The CDR3 protein is CASSVDGGFQPQHF. As DNA, the CDR3 is TGTGCCAGCAGCGTGGACGGCGGGTTTCAGCCCCAGCATTTT. Supplemented by reference TRBV11-2 and TRBJ1-5, the full variable domain reads EAGVAQSPRYKIIEKRQSVAFWCNPISGHATLYWYQQILGQGPKLLIQFQNNGVVDDSQLPKDRFSAERLKGVDSTLKIQPAKLEDSAVYLCASSVDGGFQPQHFGDGTRLSIL.

The V gene is TRBV7-2, the J gene TRBJ2-2; no firm D call. V shed 4 bases and J shed 1 base, with 7 bases lying between them. The CDR3 loop spans 14 amino acids. Germline loops: CDR1 SGHTA, CDR2 FQGNSA. CDR3 residues: CASSSDWNTGELFF. In nucleotides, the CDR3 is TGTGCCAGCAGCTCTGACTGGAACACCGGGGAGCTGTTTTTT.

The chain joins TRBV6-6 to TRBJ1-5; no firm D call. The CDR3 length is 15 residues. V was pared by 11 bases and J by 3 bases, with 20 bases between. CDR1 MNHNY and CDR2 SVGAGI come from the germline V gene (reference sequence). The CDR3 nucleotides read TGTGCCTGCTTCCCGAGTCCGGGAATCAATCAGCCCCAGCATTTT. Translation gives CACFPSPGINQPQHF.

The J gene is TRBJ2-3, the V gene TRBV7-9, with D maybe TRBD2 (6 bases). Germline V CDR1 and CDR2: SEHNR, FQNEAQ (reference sequence). CDR3 length: 15 amino acids. V lost 5 bases and J lost 1, with 13 bases in between. CDR3 in DNA: TGTGCCAGCAGCATCGGGGGATCAGGCACAGATACGCAGTATTTT. Translated, it gives CASSIGGSGTDTQYF.

This clone occurred a few times. This rearrangement joins TRBV5-4 to TRBJ2-5, with 8 bases identical to TRBD1. Germline values: CDR1 SGHNT, CDR2 YYREEE (reference sequence). The V and J ends lost 5 bases and 4 bases, in that order; junction bases with no gene match: 10. The CDR3 contains 15 residues. In nucleotides, the CDR3 is TGTGCCAGCAGATCGGGACAGGCCCCAAGAGAGACCCAGTACTTC. This codes for CASRSGQAPRETQYF.

CDR3 protein: CASSSAPGTDNQPQHF. In DNA, the CDR3 is TGTGCCAGCAGTTCGGCTCCCGGGACAGATAATCAGCCCCAGCATTTT. V usage is TRBV28 and J usage is TRBJ1-5; 7 bases match TRBD1. Germline loops: CDR1 MDHEN, CDR2 SYDVKM. Trimming cost V 4 bases and J 4 bases; bases outside gene matches: 10. There are 16 residues in the CDR3.

V usage is TRBV6-5 and J usage is TRBJ1-1; D unclear. Germline V gives CDR1 MNHEY, CDR2 SVGAGI. With 2 bases removed from V and 5 bases from J, the gap between germline ends came to 9 bases. This CDR3 spans 13 amino acids. CDR3 DNA sequence: TGTGCCAGCAGTTACCATACAGTGACTGAAGCTTTCTTT. Encoded protein: CASSYHTVTEAFF.